This T cell receptor (beta chain) was recovered during a study of CD8 T cells in ankylosing spondylitis. The authors made TCR beta libraries by quantitative 5'-RACE with molecular barcodes. TCRdb itself ran the 5' RACE reads through MiXCR, one entry per CDR3 protein. This sample has 700,000 or so distinct CDR3 sequences, with over 15% found just once. Findings of the study overall: In the blood and synovial fluid of reactive arthritis, some motif variants had been previously reported. One TCR beta motif, made up of 7 or 8 highly homologous variants, appeared characteristic of ankylosing spondylitis blood.

The germline V gene encodes CDR1 SGHTA and CDR2 FQGNSA. Trimming took 1 base from V and 7 from J, leaving 14 bases between them. The CDR3 has 15 residues. This clonotype came up a few times. The antigen is unknown. The sample comprised blood, either unsorted or a sorted T cell fraction (not recorded which). The chain has TRBV7-2 and TRBJ2-4; D gene uncertain. This sequence was found in a male donor with ankylosing spondylitis. The CDR3 region is CASSLGPQSRNIQYF. CDR3 coding DNA: TGTGCCAGCAGCTTAGGGCCCCAAAGCCGGAACATTCAGTACTTC.